These 8 T cell receptor beta chains were all obtained from the same sample, sequenced in a study of CD8+ T cells in alopecia areata. Once RNA had been extracted, it was reverse transcribed into cDNA to act as the sequencing template. Profiled with immunoSEQ multiplex PCR; TCRdb holds only in-frame clones, not every one. The sample consists of approximately 140,000 clones, approximately 87% of them appearing once. This sample comprised CD8+ T cells sorted from blood, obtained at week 0. The source is a human donor with alopecia areata.

The chain carries TRBV5-5 and TRBJ2-7, with D tentatively TRBD1 (6 bases). Trimming took 3 bases from V and 3 from J, leaving 16 bases between them. There are 15 residues in the CDR3. CDR1 SGHKS and CDR2 YYEKEE come from the germline V gene (reference sequence). This CDR3 reads CASSSSFLGGYEQYF. For the CDR3, the DNA is TGTGCCAGCAGCTCTAGCTTCCTAGGGGGCTACGAGCAGTACTTC.

V is TRBV7-9 and J is TRBJ1-1; D is possibly TRBD1 (5 bases). The V gene lost 3 bases and the J gene lost 8 bases, with 10 bases spanning the gap. The CDR3 is 12 residues long. The germline V gene encodes CDR1 SEHNR and CDR2 FQNEAQ (reference sequence). The CDR3 protein is CASSLGPTEAFF. DNA of the CDR3: TGTGCCAGCAGCTTGGGACCTACAGAAGCTTTCTTT.

J is TRBJ2-7 and V is TRBV10-1; the match to TRBD1 covers 7 bases. The CDR3 spans 15 residues. Germline loops: CDR1 WNHNN, CDR2 SYGVQD (reference sequence). J was trimmed by 0 bases and V by 2 bases; bases with no gene match: 4. This CDR3 reads CASSEETGSSYEQYF. In DNA form, the CDR3 reads TGCGCCAGCAGTGAGGAGACAGGGAGCTCCTACGAGCAGTACTTC.

This chain uses TRBV7-6 with TRBJ2-7; D possibly corresponds to TRBD2 (6 bases). V was trimmed by 2 bases and J by 3 bases, leaving 11 bases between them. The V gene's germline CDR1 is SGHVS and CDR2 FNYEAQ. CDR3 length: 14 amino acids. This CDR3 is CASSLRGGDYEQYF. As DNA, the CDR3 is TGTGCCAGCAGCTTAAGGGGCGGGGACTACGAGCAGTACTTC.

This clone turned up a few times. The junction differs from germline at one of its ends, possibly a read error. This CDR3 is also generated by other DNA sequences in the sample. CDR3 loop: CASSLGENEQFF. CDR3 nucleotides: TGTGCCAGCAGCTTAGGAGAAAATGAACAGTTCTTC. The rearrangement joins TRBV7-9 to TRBJ2-1, with no clear D. The CDR3 runs 12 residues. Germline lookup yields CDR1 SEHNR and CDR2 FQNEAQ (reference sequence).

The chain couples TRBV7-2 to TRBJ2-4; 9 bases agree with TRBD1. The CDR3 is made up of 19 amino acids. Per the germline V gene, CDR1 is SGHTA and CDR2 is FQGNSA. The trim removed 4 bases at V and 3 bases at J, leaving 16 bases unmatched. CDR3 residues: CASSSPPPPGQGFKNIQYF. In DNA form, the CDR3 reads TGTGCCAGCAGCTCCCCCCCGCCTCCGGGACAGGGATTCAAAAACATTCAGTACTTC. The variable domain in full, completed from reference TRBV7-2 and TRBJ2-4, reads GAGVSQSPSNKVTEKGKDVELRCDPISGHTALYWYRQSLGQGLEFLIYFQGNSAPDKSGLPSDRFSAERTGGSVSTLTIQRTQQEDSAVYLCASSSPPPPGQGFKNIQYFGAGTRLSVL.

The V and J genes are TRBV6-5 and TRBJ2-7, with 7 positions matching TRBD2. The CDR3 runs 14 residues. From germline, CDR1 is MNHEY and CDR2 SVGAGI. After removal of 5 bases from V and 0 bases from J, the junction contained 4 bases not matched to a gene. CDR3 sequence (DNA): TGTGCCAGCAGTGCCGGGAGGAGCTCCTACGAGCAGTACTTC. This encodes CASSAGRSSYEQYF.

The rearrangement uses TRBV5-4 and TRBJ2-3, with 10 bases that match TRBD2. CDR3 length: 15 residues. The junction had 2 bases not matched to a gene; V was cut back by 4 bases and J by 0 bases. Per the germline V gene, CDR1 is SGHNT and CDR2 is YYREEE (reference sequence). Here the CDR3 DNA reads TGTGCCAGCAGCATAGCGGGGGGCAGCACAGATACGCAGTATTTT. Translation gives CASSIAGGSTDTQYF.